These T cell receptor beta chains were read from a single sample in a study of human T cells and chemical hapten exposure. TCRdb re-analysed the RACE reads in MiXCR, keeping a single row per CDR3 protein. The data hold more than 65,000 distinct CDR3 sequences, with approximately 10% observed a single time. The input for sequencing was whole blood, taken in connection with sensitization to the hapten diphenylcyclopropenone (DPC). The source is a woman aged 50 to 60 with alopecia areata. Some clones in this sample may be carry-over from other donors' samples. CDR3s include the opening cysteine and the closing phenylalanine or tryptophan. The D gene is left open where the match is weak.

j_gene | d_gene | v_gene | CDR3aa
TRBJ2-3 | - | TRBV5-1 | CASSSGPTQYF
TRBJ2-5 | TRBD2 | TRBV4-2 | CASSQDYQAGGPGLTQYF
TRBJ1-1 | TRBD1 | TRBV3-1 | CASRPTGMETEAFF
TRBJ1-1 | - | TRBV15 | CATSRDPGNTEAFF
TRBJ2-5 | - | TRBV3-1 | CASSQSPWTELQETQYF
TRBJ2-4 | - | TRBV28 | CASSLRQPGIQYF
TRBJ1-1 | - | TRBV4-1 | CASSQDNWGAITEAFF
TRBJ2-7 | TRBD1 | TRBV18 | CASSPDRGSYEQYF
TRBJ2-7 | TRBD1 | TRBV20-1 | CSAREGQAYEQYF
TRBJ2-7 | TRBD1 | TRBV7-6 | CASSPYRGTYEQYF
TRBJ2-1 | - | TRBV7-8 | CASSRPRSASEQFF
TRBJ2-3 | TRBD2 | TRBV10-3 | CATKEGLAGDTQYF
TRBJ2-1 | TRBD2 | TRBV11-2 | CASSSEEAGGRNEQFF
TRBJ2-7 | - | TRBV20-1 | CSAGLGWDEQYF
TRBJ2-1 | TRBD2 | TRBV12-3/TRBV12-4 | CASSLRTSGSHNEQFF
TRBJ2-5 | - | TRBV7-9 | CASSLFAAAQETQYF
TRBJ2-2 | TRBD1 | TRBV12-3/TRBV12-4 | CASRAGTGRTGELFF
TRBJ2-5 | - | TRBV7-9 | CASSLAQETQYF
TRBJ2-1 | - | TRBV29-1 | CSVDGGGSNEQFF
TRBJ2-3 | TRBD2 | TRBV29-1 | CSARTSPSLTDTQYF
TRBJ2-1 | - | TRBV11-1 | CASSRSTNEQFF
TRBJ1-2 | - | TRBV30 | CAWSPGAGVNYGYTF
TRBJ2-2 | - | TRBV24-1 | CATSDAPGPANTGELFF
TRBJ2-1 | TRBD2 | TRBV11-2 | CASSLSSGTYNEQFF
TRBJ2-1 | - | TRBV10-3 | CAISESTNSYNEQFF
TRBJ2-1 | - | TRBV5-4 | CASSSQFASYNEQFF
TRBJ2-1 | TRBD2 | TRBV7-2 | CASSSRTSGKVGEQFF
TRBJ2-7 | - | TRBV7-2 | CASSNRDGYEQYF
TRBJ2-5 | - | TRBV29-1 | CSVEIGGETQYF
TRBJ1-1 | - | TRBV9 | CASSIGGNTEAFF
TRBJ1-1 | TRBD1 | TRBV7-6 | CASKLNRGGTEAFF
TRBJ2-7 | - | TRBV6-1 | CASSRGTVEQYF
TRBJ2-5 | TRBD1 | TRBV7-8 | CASSLGGSRETQYF
TRBJ2-5 | TRBD2 | TRBV6-2/TRBV6-3 | CASSSPRTSSTQYF
TRBJ2-7 | TRBD2 | TRBV6-2/TRBV6-3 | CASSYSTSGRVTYEQYF
TRBJ1-2 | - | TRBV4-3 | CASSQSTGENYGYTF
TRBJ1-2 | - | TRBV3-1 | CASSPGTYGYTF
TRBJ1-4 | - | TRBV19 | CATRSRGANEKLFF
TRBJ2-2 | TRBD2 | TRBV12-3/TRBV12-4 | CASRSTSGIKGIGELFF
TRBJ2-1 | - | TRBV20-1 | CSAWTTYNEQFF
TRBJ1-5 | - | TRBV28 | CASNPIPSQPQHF
TRBJ2-7 | TRBD2 | TRBV7-2 | CASSSVAGLYEQYF
TRBJ2-3 | TRBD1 | TRBV2 | CASSRTGGTDTQYF
TRBJ1-1 | TRBD1 | TRBV2 | CASSDGRGKTEAFF
TRBJ2-1 | - | TRBV2 | CASREDRYNEQFF
TRBJ1-2 | TRBD1 | TRBV7-9 | CASHRGEANYGYTF
TRBJ2-1 | TRBD2 | TRBV29-1 | CSVDGGAYNEQFF
TRBJ2-7 | TRBD1 | TRBV10-3 | CAIRAGQGYEQYF
TRBJ2-1 | - | TRBV11-2 | CASSYRLEQFF
TRBJ1-1 | - | TRBV12-2 | CASRGFVNTEAFF
TRBJ2-6 | TRBD1 | TRBV5-1 | CASSIRTGVSGANVLTF
TRBJ1-2 | - | TRBV28 | CASSRTVYGYTF
TRBJ2-7 | - | TRBV25-1 | CASSDFYEQYF
TRBJ2-7 | TRBD2 | TRBV2 | CASAPGGLASEQYF
TRBJ1-6 | - | TRBV7-2 | CASSLMGTSSYNSPLHF
TRBJ2-7 | - | TRBV5-5 | CASSLAPGTAWEQYF
TRBJ2-5 | - | TRBV12-3/TRBV12-4 | CASSFAGGSETQYF
TRBJ2-3 | TRBD1 | TRBV7-9 | CASEGTVTQYF